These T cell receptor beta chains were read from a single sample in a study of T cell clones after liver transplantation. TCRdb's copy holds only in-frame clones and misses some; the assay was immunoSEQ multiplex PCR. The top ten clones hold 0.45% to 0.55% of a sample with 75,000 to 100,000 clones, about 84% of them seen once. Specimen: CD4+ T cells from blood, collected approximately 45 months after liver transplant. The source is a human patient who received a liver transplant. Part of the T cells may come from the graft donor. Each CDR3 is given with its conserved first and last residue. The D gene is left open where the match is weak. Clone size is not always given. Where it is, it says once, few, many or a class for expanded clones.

CDR3 DNA: TGCGCCAGCAGCTTGTGGCAGGGAGGGAACACTGAAGCTTTCTTT; CDR3 protein: CASSLWQGGNTEAFF; D gene: .; CDR3 length: 15; V gene: TRBV5-1; J gene: TRBJ1-1; clone size: few
CDR3 DNA: TGTGCCAGCCGCGTTCAGGGGACTAGCAATCAGCCCCAGCATTTT; CDR3 protein: CASRVQGTSNQPQHF; D gene: .; CDR3 length: 15; V gene: TRBV6-1; J gene: TRBJ1-5; clone size: .
CDR3 DNA: TGTGCCAGCAGTGAATATGGCAGGGGGCTCAATCAGCCCCAGCATTTT; CDR3 protein: CASSEYGRGLNQPQHF; D gene: TRBD1; CDR3 length: 16; V gene: TRBV2; J gene: TRBJ1-5; clone size: .
CDR3 DNA: TGTGCCAGCAGTTTCCTCCCGGGACAGCCTCCCTACGAGCAGTACTTC; CDR3 protein: CASSFLPGQPPYEQYF; D gene: TRBD1; CDR3 length: 16; V gene: TRBV27; J gene: TRBJ2-7; clone size: .
CDR3 DNA: TGTGCCAGCAGTTACAAGTACCAAGAGACCCAGTACTTC; CDR3 protein: CASSYKYQETQYF; D gene: .; CDR3 length: 13; V gene: TRBV27; J gene: TRBJ2-5; clone size: once
CDR3 DNA: TGTGCCTGGTCAACAGGGGTAGAAAAACTGTTTTTT; CDR3 protein: CAWSTGVEKLFF; D gene: TRBD1; CDR3 length: 12; V gene: TRBV30; J gene: TRBJ1-4; clone size: few
CDR3 DNA: TGTGCCAGCAGTCCCCGCGAGAGGACGCAGTATTTT; CDR3 protein: CASSPRERTQYF; D gene: .; CDR3 length: 12; V gene: TRBV2; J gene: TRBJ2-3; clone size: .
CDR3 DNA: TGTGCCAGCAGTGAAGCATCTCGGGCTAGCGGGAGAGACGAGCAGTACTTC; CDR3 protein: CASSEASRASGRDEQYF; D gene: TRBD2; CDR3 length: 17; V gene: TRBV2; J gene: TRBJ2-7; clone size: .
CDR3 DNA: TGTGCCAGCAGTTTAAGGGACGAGCAGTACTTC; CDR3 protein: CASSLRDEQYF; D gene: .; CDR3 length: 11; V gene: TRBV28; J gene: TRBJ2-7; clone size: few
CDR3 DNA: TGTGCCAGCAGCTTAGATGGAGGCTACACCTTC; CDR3 protein: CASSLDGGYTF; D gene: .; CDR3 length: 11; V gene: TRBV7-9; J gene: TRBJ1-2; clone size: .
CDR3 DNA: TGCGCCAGCAGCCAAGATAAGCATAGATCTAACTATGGCTACACCTTC; CDR3 protein: CASSQDKHRSNYGYTF; D gene: .; CDR3 length: 16; V gene: TRBV4-3; J gene: TRBJ1-2; clone size: .
CDR3 DNA: TGCGCCAGCAGTCCCTCCTCTAGCGGCGAGCAGTACTTC; CDR3 protein: CASSPSSSGEQYF; D gene: TRBD2; CDR3 length: 13; V gene: TRBV10-2; J gene: TRBJ2-7; clone size: medium-sized
CDR3 DNA: TGTGCCAGCAGCGTAGTTACTAGCGGTCAAGAGACCCAGTACTTC; CDR3 protein: CASSVVTSGQETQYF; D gene: TRBD2; CDR3 length: 15; V gene: TRBV9; J gene: TRBJ2-5; clone size: .
CDR3 DNA: TGCAGCGTTGGGTCCCCCTCAACAGGCTGGAGGTACTTC; CDR3 protein: CSVGSPSTGWRYF; D gene: .; CDR3 length: 13; V gene: TRBV29-1; J gene: TRBJ2-7; clone size: .
CDR3 DNA: TGCGCCAGCAGACAGGGTAGCACCGGGGAGCTGTTTTTT; CDR3 protein: CASRQGSTGELFF; D gene: .; CDR3 length: 13; V gene: TRBV10-1; J gene: TRBJ2-2; clone size: .
CDR3 DNA: TGTGCCAGCAGCCAAACAGGGGTATTGGACACCGGGGAGCTGTTTTTT; CDR3 protein: CASSQTGVLDTGELFF; D gene: TRBD1; CDR3 length: 16; V gene: TRBV7-2; J gene: TRBJ2-2; clone size: once
CDR3 DNA: TGCAGCGTACAGGACTTTAGTCAAGGGCCCCAGCATTTT; CDR3 protein: CSVQDFSQGPQHF; D gene: .; CDR3 length: 13; V gene: TRBV29-1; J gene: TRBJ1-5; clone size: .